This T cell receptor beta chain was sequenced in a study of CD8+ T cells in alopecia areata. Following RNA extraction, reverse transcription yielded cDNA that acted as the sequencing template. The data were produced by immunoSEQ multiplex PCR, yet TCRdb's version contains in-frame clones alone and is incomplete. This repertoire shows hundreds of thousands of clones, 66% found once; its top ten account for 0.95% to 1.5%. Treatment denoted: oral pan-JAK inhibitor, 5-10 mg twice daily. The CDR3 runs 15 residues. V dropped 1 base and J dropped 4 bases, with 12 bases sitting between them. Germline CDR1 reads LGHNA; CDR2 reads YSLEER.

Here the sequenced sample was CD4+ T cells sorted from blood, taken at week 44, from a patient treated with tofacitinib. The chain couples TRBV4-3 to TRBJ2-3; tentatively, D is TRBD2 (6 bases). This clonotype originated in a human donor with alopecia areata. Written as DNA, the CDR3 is TGCGCCAGCAGCCAAGCGCTAGCGAGGGCAGATACGCAGTATTTT. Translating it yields CASSQALARADTQYF.